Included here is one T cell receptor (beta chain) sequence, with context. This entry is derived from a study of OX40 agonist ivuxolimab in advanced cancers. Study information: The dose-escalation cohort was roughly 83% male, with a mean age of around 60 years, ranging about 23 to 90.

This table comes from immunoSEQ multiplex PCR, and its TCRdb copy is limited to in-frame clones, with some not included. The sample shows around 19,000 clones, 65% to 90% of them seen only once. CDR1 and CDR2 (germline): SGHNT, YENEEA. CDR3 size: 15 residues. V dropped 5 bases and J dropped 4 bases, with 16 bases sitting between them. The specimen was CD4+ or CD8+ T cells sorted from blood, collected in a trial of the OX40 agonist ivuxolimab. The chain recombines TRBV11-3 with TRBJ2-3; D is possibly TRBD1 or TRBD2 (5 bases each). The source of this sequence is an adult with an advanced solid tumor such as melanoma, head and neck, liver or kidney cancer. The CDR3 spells CASSDRDDFPDTQYF. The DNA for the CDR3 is TGTGCCAGCAGCGACCGGGACGACTTCCCAGATACGCAGTATTTT.